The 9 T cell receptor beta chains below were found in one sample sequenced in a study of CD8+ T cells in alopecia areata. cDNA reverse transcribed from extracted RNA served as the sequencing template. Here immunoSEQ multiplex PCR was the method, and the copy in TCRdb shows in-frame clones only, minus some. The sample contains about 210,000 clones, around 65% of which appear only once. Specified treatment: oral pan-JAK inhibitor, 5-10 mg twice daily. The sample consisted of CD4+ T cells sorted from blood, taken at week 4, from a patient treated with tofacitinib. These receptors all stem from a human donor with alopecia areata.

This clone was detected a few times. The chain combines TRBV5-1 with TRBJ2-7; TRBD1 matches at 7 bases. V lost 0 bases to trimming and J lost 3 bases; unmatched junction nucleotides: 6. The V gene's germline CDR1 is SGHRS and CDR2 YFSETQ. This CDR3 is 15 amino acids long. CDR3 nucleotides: TGCGCCAGCAGCTTGGGTCTGGGACAGCACTACGAGCAGTACTTC. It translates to CASSLGLGQHYEQYF.

CDR3 region: CASSLTPPGLASYNEQFF. CDR3 nucleotide sequence: TGCGCCAGCAGCTTGACCCCCCCGGGACTAGCGTCGTACAATGAGCAGTTCTTC. The V gene is TRBV5-1, the J gene TRBJ2-1, with 10 bases matching TRBD2. V shed 1 base, J shed 4 bases, and the junction held 11 bases outside the gene matches. The CDR3 loop spans 18 amino acids. Germline V CDR1 and CDR2: SGHRS, YFSETQ.

The CDR3 here is CASSLDVQIEAFF. In DNA form, the CDR3 reads TGCGCCAGCAGCCTCGATGTACAAATAGAAGCTTTCTTT. V gene TRBV4-1 combines with J gene TRBJ1-1; no clear D. The CDR3 length is 13 residues. Germline CDR1 reads MGHRA; CDR2 reads YSYEKL. V lost 4 bases, J lost 8 bases, and 14 bases lay in between.

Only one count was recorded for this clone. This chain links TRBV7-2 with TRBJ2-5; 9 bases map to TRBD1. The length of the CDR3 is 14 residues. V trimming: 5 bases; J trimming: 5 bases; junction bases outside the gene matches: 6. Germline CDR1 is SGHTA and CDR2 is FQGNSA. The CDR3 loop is CASSPGQGAETQYF. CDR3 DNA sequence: TGTGCCAGCAGCCCGGGACAGGGTGCGGAGACCCAGTACTTC.

CDR3 DNA: TGCGCCAGCAGCTTAGCTTCCGGGGGATACCCGGGCAATGAGCAGTTCTTC. Protein: CASSLASGGYPGNEQFF. The chain combines TRBV5-1 with TRBJ2-1; possible D gene TRBD2, 6 bases. The V gene's germline CDR1 is SGHRS and CDR2 YFSETQ. V dropped 2 bases and J dropped 6 bases, with 21 bases sitting between them. The CDR3 loop spans 17 amino acids.

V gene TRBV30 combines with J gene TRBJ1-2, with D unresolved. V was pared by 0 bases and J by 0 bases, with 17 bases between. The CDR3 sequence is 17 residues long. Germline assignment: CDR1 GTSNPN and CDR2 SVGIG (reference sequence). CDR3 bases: TGTGCCTGGAGTGTACGGAGCAGGTTATCGGCTAACTATGGCTACACCTTC. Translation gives CAWSVRSRLSANYGYTF.

CDR3 in amino acids: CASSPGGVRTDTQYF. The CDR3 DNA reads as TGTGCCAGCAGCCCGGGGGGCGTTCGCACAGATACGCAGTATTTT. V is TRBV7-2 and J is TRBJ2-3, with D perhaps matching TRBD2 (7 bases). Germline-derived CDR1 and CDR2 are SGHTA and FQGNSA. The V end lost 5 bases, the J end lost 1 base, and 13 bases lay between the germline ends. This CDR3 contains 15 residues.

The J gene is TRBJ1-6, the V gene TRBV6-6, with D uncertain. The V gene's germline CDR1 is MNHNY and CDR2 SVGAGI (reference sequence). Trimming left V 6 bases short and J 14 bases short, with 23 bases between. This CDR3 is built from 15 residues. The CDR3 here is CASRDGPTGFVALHF. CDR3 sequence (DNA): TGTGCCAGCAGAGACGGGCCTACCGGCTTCGTAGCCCTCCACTTT.

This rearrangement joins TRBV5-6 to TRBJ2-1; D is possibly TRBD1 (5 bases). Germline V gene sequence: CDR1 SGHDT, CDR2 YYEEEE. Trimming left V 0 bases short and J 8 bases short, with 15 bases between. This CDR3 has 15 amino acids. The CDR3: CASSLGQLRVDEQFF. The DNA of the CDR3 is TGTGCCAGCAGCTTGGGACAGTTAAGGGTAGATGAGCAGTTCTTC.